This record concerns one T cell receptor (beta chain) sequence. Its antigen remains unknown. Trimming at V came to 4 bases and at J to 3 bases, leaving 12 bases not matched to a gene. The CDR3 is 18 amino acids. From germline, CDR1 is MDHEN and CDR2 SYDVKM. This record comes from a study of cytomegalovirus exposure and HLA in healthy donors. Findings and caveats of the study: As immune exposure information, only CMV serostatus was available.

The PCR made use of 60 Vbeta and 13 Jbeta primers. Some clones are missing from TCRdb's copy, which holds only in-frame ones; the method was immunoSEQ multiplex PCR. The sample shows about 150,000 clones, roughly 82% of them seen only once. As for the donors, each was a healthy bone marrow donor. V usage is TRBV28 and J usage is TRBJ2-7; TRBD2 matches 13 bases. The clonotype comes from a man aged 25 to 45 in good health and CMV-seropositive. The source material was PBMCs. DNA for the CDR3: TGTGCCAGCAGTTCGGCCCTCGGACTAGCGGGGGCCTTCTACGAGCAGTACTTC. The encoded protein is CASSSALGLAGAFYEQYF.